This TCR beta chain stems from a study of blood T cell repertoires in COVID-19. Across the whole study: In each case, the material was cDNA or gDNA derived from T cells, B-cell-depleted T cells, or PBMCs.

The germline V and J ends were trimmed by 7 bases and 6 bases, with 22 bases remaining between them. The germline V gene has CDR1 MDHEN and CDR2 SYDVKM. The CDR3 is 15 residues long. Clones were read by immunoSEQ multiplex PCR, and TCRdb kept only the in-frame ones, dropping some. The table lists 100,000 to 150,000 clones, under 90% of them singletons. The chain employs TRBV28 and TRBJ2-7; tentative D call: TRBD2 (5 bases). Sequencing was performed on peripheral blood. The TCR was taken from a man in his sixties with acute or convalescent COVID-19. In DNA form, the CDR3 reads TGTGCCAGCACCCCCATAGGTACGCCTAGCCCCGAGCAGTACTTC. It yields the protein CASTPIGTPSPEQYF.